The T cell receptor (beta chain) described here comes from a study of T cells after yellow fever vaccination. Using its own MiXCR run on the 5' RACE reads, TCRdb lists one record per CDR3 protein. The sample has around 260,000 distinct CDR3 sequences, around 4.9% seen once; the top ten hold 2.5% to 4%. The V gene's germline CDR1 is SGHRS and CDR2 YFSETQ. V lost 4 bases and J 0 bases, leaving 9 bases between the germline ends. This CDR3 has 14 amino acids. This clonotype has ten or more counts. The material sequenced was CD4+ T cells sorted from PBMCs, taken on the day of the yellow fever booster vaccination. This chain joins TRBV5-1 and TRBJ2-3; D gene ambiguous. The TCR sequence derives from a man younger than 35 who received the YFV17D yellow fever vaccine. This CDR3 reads CASSLTESTDTQYF. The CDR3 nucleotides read TGCGCCAGCAGCCTGACGGAGAGCACAGATACGCAGTATTTT. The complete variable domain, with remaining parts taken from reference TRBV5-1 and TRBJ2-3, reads KAGVTQTPRYLIKTRGQQVTLSCSPISGHRSVSWYQQTPGQGLQFLFEYFSETQRNKGNFPGRFSGRQFSNSRSEMNVSTLELGDSALYLCASSLTESTDTQYFGPGTRLTVL.